A selection of T cell receptor beta chains follows, all from one sample in a study of T cell responses to AZD1222 COVID-19 vaccine. Profiled with immunoSEQ multiplex PCR; TCRdb holds only in-frame clones, not every one. The data show over 50,000 clones, with approximately 89% seen just once and approximately 15% held by the top ten. This sample comprised peripheral blood, obtained on day 0 of AZD1222 vaccination. All receptors derive from an adult in good health. Both conserved end residues are part of each CDR3. D genes are given only for firm matches. Not all rows give a size; the values are once, few, many and, for expanded clones, a class.

j_call: TRBJ2-5
v_call: TRBV15
d_call: TRBD2
clone_size: NA
cdr3_aa: CATSRKIGTSETQYF
cdr3_nt: TGTGCCACCAGCAGAAAAATAGGGACTAGCGAGACCCAGTACTTC

j_call: TRBJ2-5
v_call: TRBV4-2
d_call: NA
clone_size: NA
cdr3_aa: CASSQVETRETQYF
cdr3_nt: TGTGCCAGCAGCCAAGTCGAGACTCGCGAGACCCAGTACTTC

j_call: TRBJ1-5
v_call: TRBV6-2/TRBV6-3
d_call: NA
clone_size: NA
cdr3_aa: CASSYPTGQGLERNQPQHF
cdr3_nt: TGTGCCAGCAGTTACCCCACAGGGCAGGGGCTGGAACGGAATCAGCCCCAGCATTTT

j_call: TRBJ2-5
v_call: TRBV10-2
d_call: NA
clone_size: NA
cdr3_aa: CASSESPWKTQYF
cdr3_nt: TGCGCCAGCAGTGAATCACCCTGGAAGACCCAGTACTTC

j_call: TRBJ2-5
v_call: TRBV18
d_call: NA
clone_size: NA
cdr3_aa: CASSPGIGQETQYF
cdr3_nt: TGTGCCAGCTCACCAGGGATCGGGCAAGAGACCCAGTACTTC

j_call: TRBJ2-7
v_call: TRBV6-5
d_call: NA
clone_size: NA
cdr3_aa: CASSYWAGSYEQYF
cdr3_nt: TGTGCCAGCAGTTACTGGGCAGGGTCCTACGAGCAGTACTTC

j_call: TRBJ2-4
v_call: TRBV27
d_call: TRBD2
clone_size: NA
cdr3_aa: CASGWTSRNIQYF
cdr3_nt: TGTGCCAGCGGGTGGACTAGCAGAAACATTCAGTACTTC

j_call: TRBJ1-4
v_call: TRBV19
d_call: NA
clone_size: NA
cdr3_aa: CASRRSDNEKLFF
cdr3_nt: TGTGCCAGTAGAAGGTCAGATAATGAAAAACTGTTTTTT

j_call: TRBJ2-7
v_call: TRBV18
d_call: NA
clone_size: once
cdr3_aa: CASSLPPGTTTYEQYF
cdr3_nt: TGTGCCAGCTCCTTACCCCCGGGGACGACAACCTACGAGCAGTACTTC

j_call: TRBJ2-7
v_call: TRBV3-1/TRBV3-2
d_call: TRBD1
clone_size: NA
cdr3_aa: CASSPGQGYEQYF
cdr3_nt: TGTGCCAGCAGCCCGGGACAGGGATACGAGCAGTACTTC

j_call: TRBJ2-1
v_call: TRBV27
d_call: TRBD2
clone_size: NA
cdr3_aa: CASSLVSLGGNEQFF
cdr3_nt: TGTGCCAGCAGTTTAGTTTCCCTGGGGGGGAATGAGCAGTTCTTC

j_call: TRBJ2-7
v_call: TRBV18
d_call: TRBD1
clone_size: NA
cdr3_aa: CASSPNEGQGYEQYF
cdr3_nt: TGTGCCAGCTCACCAAATGAGGGACAGGGCTACGAGCAGTACTTC

j_call: TRBJ1-2
v_call: TRBV27
d_call: NA
clone_size: NA
cdr3_aa: CASQGSGDGYTF
cdr3_nt: TGTGCCAGCCAGGGATCGGGCGATGGCTACACCTTC

j_call: TRBJ1-1
v_call: TRBV7-9
d_call: NA
clone_size: few
cdr3_aa: CASSLVTATEAFF
cdr3_nt: TGTGCCAGCAGCTTAGTGACAGCCACTGAAGCTTTCTTT

j_call: TRBJ1-5
v_call: TRBV6-5
d_call: NA
clone_size: NA
cdr3_aa: CASGYGRNQPQHF
cdr3_nt: TGTGCCAGCGGTTATGGACGAAATCAGCCCCAGCATTTT

j_call: TRBJ1-1
v_call: TRBV5-6
d_call: NA
clone_size: once
cdr3_aa: CASFQSGASEAFF
cdr3_nt: TGTGCCAGCTTCCAATCGGGGGCGAGTGAAGCTTTCTTT

j_call: TRBJ2-3
v_call: TRBV14
d_call: NA
clone_size: NA
cdr3_aa: CASSRERSDTQYF
cdr3_nt: TGTGCCAGCAGCCGGGAGCGTTCAGATACGCAGTATTTT

j_call: TRBJ1-4
v_call: TRBV5-6
d_call: TRBD1
clone_size: NA
cdr3_aa: CASSSLGQGNEKLFF
cdr3_nt: TGTGCCAGCAGTTCGTTGGGACAGGGGAATGAAAAACTGTTTTTT

j_call: TRBJ2-7
v_call: TRBV19
d_call: TRBD2
clone_size: NA
cdr3_aa: CASSLAGGSYEQYF
cdr3_nt: TGTGCCAGTTCCCTAGCGGGAGGGTCCTACGAGCAGTACTTC

j_call: TRBJ1-5
v_call: TRBV27
d_call: NA
clone_size: once
cdr3_aa: CASRPGIIGNQPQHF
cdr3_nt: TGTGCCAGCAGGCCGGGGATTATAGGCAATCAGCCCCAGCATTTT

j_call: TRBJ1-6
v_call: TRBV4-2
d_call: TRBD1
clone_size: NA
cdr3_aa: CASSQVGTGGFSPLHF
cdr3_nt: TGTGCCAGCAGCCAAGTGGGGACAGGGGGTTTTTCGCCCCTCCACTTT

j_call: TRBJ2-3
v_call: TRBV19
d_call: TRBD1
clone_size: NA
cdr3_aa: CASSNTGGSTDTQYF
cdr3_nt: TGTGCCAGTAGTAACACAGGGGGCAGCACAGATACGCAGTATTTT

j_call: TRBJ1-1
v_call: TRBV18
d_call: TRBD1
clone_size: NA
cdr3_aa: CASSGDSHTEAFF
cdr3_nt: TGTGCCAGCTCAGGGGACAGCCACACTGAAGCTTTCTTT

j_call: TRBJ2-5
v_call: TRBV11-2
d_call: NA
clone_size: NA
cdr3_aa: CASSRDLQETQYF
cdr3_nt: TGTGCCAGCAGCAGGGACTTACAAGAGACCCAGTACTTC

j_call: TRBJ1-4
v_call: TRBV5-6
d_call: NA
clone_size: NA
cdr3_aa: CASSSTLGYPSEKLFF
cdr3_nt: TGTGCCAGCAGCTCAACGCTCGGGTACCCCAGTGAAAAACTGTTTTTT

j_call: TRBJ2-1
v_call: TRBV21-1
d_call: NA
clone_size: NA
cdr3_aa: CASSESRELAGAYNEQFF
cdr3_nt: TGTGCCAGCAGTGAAAGTCGGGAGTTAGCGGGAGCCTACAATGAGCAGTTCTTC